This T cell receptor (beta chain) stems from a study of CD8+CD57+ T cells in acquired aplastic anemia (dated by TCRdb to the late 2010s). General notes on the study: A mean of about 3.2 ug of DNA, ranging from roughly 0.2 to 27.4 ug, was extracted from sorted CD4+ and CD8+ cells. An average of approximately 10 million reads for CD4+ cells and approximately 11 million reads for CD8+ cells was obtained from healthy donor samples.

Overall study results and their limits: Fewer than 30 CD8+ CDR3 sequences were found in both patients and controls but appeared to be highly expressed in patients and within the immunodominant clones of the patients. No significant difference in CD8+ Simpson's diversity was found between patients and healthy controls (P=0.060).

The study deep-sequenced TCR repertoires of sorted CD4+ and CD8+ blood T cells from severe aplastic anemia patients and healthy subjects. Ficoll-Paque density gradient centrifugation was used to isolate peripheral blood mononuclear cells. CD4+ and CD8+ T cells were sorted by FACS or magnetic beads before DNA extraction. A word on this clonotype: This receptor's antigen is unknown. Base-call qualities are not available, and no considerably larger clone is one nucleotide away.

Genomic DNA was used as template for profiling of TCR beta VDJ combinations and CDR3 sequences. An Illumina HiSeq 2000 was the platform used for TCR repertoire sequencing. Per the source publication's procedure: Repertoires were assessed using TRBV/TRBJ rearrangement plots, CDR3 size and DJ length profiles, and Simpson's diversity index. The most abundant DNA sequence in the deep sequencing data was taken as the immunodominant clone. CDR3 amino acid sequences were checked for sharing between subjects and were compared against published repertoires and the VDJdb database. In-frame beta chains were kept once TCRdb had trimmed the public reads at Q25 with fastp and called clones with MiXCR. Each record represents a unique CDR3 protein, reported with the most common genes and DNA among its rows. The V and J calls reflect TCRdb's pipeline rather than the authors' work. The sample profile shows about 170,000 distinct CDR3 sequences; around 60% of them were found once. 45% of the sample goes to the ten largest clones.

Cut back by 2 bases and 4 bases, the V and J ends lie 17 bases apart. Reading the germline V gene gives CDR1 SGHRS and CDR2 YFSETQ. Including cysteine and phenylalanine, the CDR3 has 16 amino acids. Only the CDR3 region is kept as DNA, spanning 48 bases read in frame from base 1. Here the chain combines TRBV5-1 and TRBJ2-3; TRBD2 is a possible D gene, resting on 6 matching bases. This TCR came from a human donor in good health. Sequenced sample: sorted CD4+, CD8+, or CD8+CD57+ T cells (not recorded which) from PBMCs. The sequence in DNA is TGCGCCAGCAGCTTTGTTCCGTGGGGGGAGGCAGATACGCAGTATTTT. Its product reads: CASSFVPWGEADTQYF.